The next 11 T cell receptor beta chains were all read from a single sample in a study of regulatory T cells in long-lasting Graves disease. The time point is: newly diagnosed GD, antithyroid drugs for less than 3 months. With RNA extracted from PBMCs as input, the TCR library was made. HTBI primers from iRepertoire and Arm-PCR of CDR3 regions yielded the TCR beta libraries. TCRdb re-derived calls from the multiplex PCR reads in MiXCR, one entry per CDR3 protein. The data contain about half a million distinct CDR3 sequences, approximately 12% of them singletons. The sample also formed part of further work on T cells in Graves' hyperthyroidism and ophthalmopathy.

Sequenced here: peripheral blood mononuclear cells (PBMCs), sampled at new diagnosis, from a patient treated with antithyroid drugs. These receptors originate from a woman in her thirties with Graves disease.

This clonotype was recorded many times. The rearrangement links TRBV28 to TRBJ1-2, with D maybe TRBD1 (6 bases). The V end was cut by 5 bases, the J end by 2 bases, with 18 bases between. CDR1 and CDR2 from the germline V gene are MDHEN and SYDVKM. The CDR3 totals 16 residues. The CDR3 loop reads CASSPHRTEFNYGYTF. The CDR3 DNA follows: TGTGCCAGCAGTCCCCACCGGACAGAATTCAACTATGGCTACACCTTC.

This clonotype has ten or more counts. The chain is built from TRBV3-1 and TRBJ1-1; D ambiguous. V lost 1 base and J 1 base, leaving 7 bases between the germline ends. CDR3 length: 14 residues. CDR1 is LGHDT and CDR2 is YNNKEL in the germline V gene (reference sequence). The CDR3 DNA is TGTGCCAGCAGCCAAGGGCGAAGGAACACTGAAGCTTTCTTT. It specifies CASSQGRRNTEAFF.

The gene calls are TRBV28 and TRBJ1-1; D not certain. In germline, CDR1 is MDHEN, CDR2 SYDVKM. Trimming pared 11 bases from V and 1 base from J, leaving 5 bases between. The CDR3 loop spans 10 amino acids. Here the CDR3 reads CAVWNTEAFF. As DNA, the CDR3 is TGTGCCGTTTGGAACACTGAAGCTTTCTTT.

The chain employs TRBV15 and TRBJ2-6; the D is unclear. Trimming removed 0 bases at V and 0 bases at J, with 6 bases between. Germline V CDR1 and CDR2: LNHNV, YYDKDF (reference sequence). The CDR3 runs 16 residues. CDR3 in DNA: TGTGCCACCAGCAGAGAGGGCTTCTCTGGGGCCAACGTCCTGACTTTC. This sequence encodes CATSREGFSGANVLTF.

The V and J genes are TRBV13 and TRBJ2-1; 11 bases line up with TRBD2. Germline CDR1 is PRHDT and CDR2 is FYEKMQ (reference sequence). V lost 0 bases to trimming and J lost 7 bases; unmatched junction nucleotides: 5. There are 16 residues in the CDR3. The CDR3 reads CASSLGSSGRRNEQFF. In nucleotides, the CDR3 is TGTGCCAGCAGCTTAGGGTCTAGCGGGAGGAGGAATGAGCAGTTCTTC.

This clonotype has ten or more counts. The CDR3 loop reads CASSERGSSGGYEQYF. Written as DNA, the CDR3 is TGTGCCAGCAGCGAGAGGGGATCTTCCGGGGGCTACGAGCAGTACTTC. The genes are TRBV7-8 and TRBJ2-3, with D tentatively TRBD2 (6 bases). The J call may be faulty, since TRBJ2-7 better matches the DNA end. CDR1 is SGHVS and CDR2 is FQNEAQ in the germline V gene. The CDR3 contains 16 residues.

With regard to this clonotype: This sequence may be a read error, since a much larger clone differs from it by one base. CDR3 DNA sequence: TGTGCCAGCAGTTTGAGGTGGGCGAACACTGAAGCTTTCTTT. Protein: CASSLRWANTEAFF. The V call is TRBV27, the J call TRBJ1-1, with unresolved D. The germline V gene has CDR1 MNHEY and CDR2 SMNVEV (reference sequence). The CDR3 has 14 amino acids. V lost 3 bases and J lost 1, with 9 bases in between.

This clonotype showed up many times. This chain connects TRBV2 to TRBJ2-1; no definite D call. V was pared by 3 bases and J by 4 bases, with 7 bases between. This CDR3 is 13 amino acids long. In germline, CDR1 is SNHLY, CDR2 FYNNEI. The CDR3 DNA follows: TGTGCCAGCAGTGAGACGCGATACAATGAGCAGTTCTTC. Amino acid sequence: CASSETRYNEQFF.

This clonotype was counted ten times or more. V usage is TRBV20-1 and J usage is TRBJ2-5; 7 positions match TRBD2. With 6 bases clipped from V and 2 bases from J, the junction kept 6 bases outside the gene matches. The CDR3 extends over 13 amino acids. Germline assignment: CDR1 DFQATT and CDR2 SNEGSKA (reference sequence). The CDR3 sequence: CSATLGGQETQYF. CDR3 DNA: TGCAGTGCCACCCTCGGGGGGCAAGAGACCCAGTACTTC.

The table lists this clonotype with many counts. This chain connects TRBV19 to TRBJ2-2; no clear D. Germline CDR1 is LNHDA and CDR2 is SQIVND (reference sequence). CDR3 length equals 11 residues. Trimming pared 4 bases from V and 7 bases from J, leaving 4 bases between. In nucleotides, the CDR3 is TGTGCCAGTAGTACACGCGGGGAGCTGTTTTTT. This translates into CASSTRGELFF.

This clonotype was counted a few times. This could be a read error, since a much larger clone is one nucleotide away. Without the conserved terminal phenylalanine or tryptophan, this CDR3 likely stems from a read error. The rearrangement links TRBV2 to TRBJ2-1; 10 positions agree with TRBD2. With V trimmed by 6 bases and J by 1 base, 15 bases remained unmatched. This CDR3 is built from 19 residues. CDR1 SNHLY and CDR2 FYNNEI come from the germline V gene. The CDR3 coding sequence is TGTGCCAGCAGCCTCCTAGCGGGAGATATCATAGAGTCCTACAATGAGCAGTTCTCC. Translating gives CASSLLAGDIIESYNEQFS.